These 30 T cell receptor beta chains were sequenced from one sample in a study of prognosis after radiotherapy for stage I lung cancer. Genomic DNA was subjected to two-round multiplex PCR for amplification of TCR beta CDR3. It was primers specific to each TRBV and TRBJ gene that first-round PCR used. MiXCR, applied by TCRdb to the multiplex PCR reads, yields one record per CDR3 protein. The sample contains about 51,000 distinct CDR3 sequences, about 35% of which appear only once. Specimen: PBMCs, collected before or after stereotactic body radiation therapy (not recorded which). Every receptor here comes from a donor of 50 years or more with non-small cell lung cancer.

Concerning this clonotype: A much larger clone lies one base from this, so it may be a read error. The chain joins TRBV5-1 to TRBJ2-7; a weak D match, TRBD1 (6 bases). Trimming left V 5 bases short and J 9 bases short, with 24 bases between. Germline lookup yields CDR1 SGHRS and CDR2 YFSETQ. This CDR3 spans 15 amino acids. The CDR3 nucleotides are TGCGCCAGCAGTACAGGGCCCGGCAAGCCCTTAGGGCAGTACTTC. This sequence encodes CASSTGPGKPLGQYF.

As to this clonotype: An end of the junction differs from the germline gene, which may be a read error. The chain couples TRBV6-5 to TRBJ2-1, with D perhaps matching TRBD2 (6 bases). The CDR3 has 15 residues. CDR1 is MNHEY and CDR2 is SVGAGI in the germline V gene. The CDR3 loop is CTSSLAGGIQNEQFF. In nucleotides, the CDR3 is TGTACCAGCAGTTTGGCAGGAGGGATCCAGAATGAGCAGTTCTTC.

About this clonotype: A much larger clone differs from this one at a single base, so this may be a read error. This chain connects TRBV5-1 to TRBJ1-1; D remains ambiguous. The V and J ends lost 6 bases and 1 base respectively, with 13 bases between them. CDR1 and CDR2 from the germline V gene are SGHRS and YFSETQ. The length of the CDR3 is 14 residues. The CDR3 loop reads CASIFGDGNTEAFF. CDR3 DNA: TGCGCCAGCATCTTCGGTGACGGGAACACTGAAGCTTTCTTT.

This clonotype was recorded a few times. A much larger clone lies a single base off, so this may be a read error. The rearrangement joins TRBV19 to TRBJ2-7; D not certain. Trimming took off 2 bases at V and 7 bases at J, with 12 bases between the two ends. Germline lookup yields CDR1 LNHDA and CDR2 SQIVND (reference sequence). The length of the CDR3 is 13 residues. The DNA of the CDR3 is TGTGCCAGTAGTATATATGGGGATGGGGAGCAGTACTTC. It translates to CASSIYGDGEQYF.

The genes are TRBV19 and TRBJ2-1, with D perhaps TRBD2 (7 bases). Germline V gene sequence: CDR1 LNHDA, CDR2 SQIVND (reference sequence). The ends were cut back, 9 bases at V and 4 bases at J, with 19 bases in the middle. The CDR3 spans 15 residues. The CDR3 coding sequence is TGTGCCAGCCGTCCTGAGGGGGGGGCATACAATGAGCAGTTCTTC. This gives the protein CASRPEGGAYNEQFF.

This clonotype was seen many times. This chain links TRBV6-2 or TRBV6-3 with TRBJ1-5; TRBD1 is a possible D gene (6 bases). V was clipped by 5 bases and J by 9 bases, with 14 bases between them. The germline gives CDR1 MNHEY, CDR2 SVGEGT. The CDR3 totals 13 residues. CDR3 sequence: CASSPGQYRPQHF. CDR3 DNA: TGTGCCAGCAGTCCGGGACAATATCGGCCCCAGCATTTT.

Many counts were recorded for this clonotype. V is TRBV2 and J is TRBJ1-2; no definite D call. Trimming pared 1 base from V and 2 bases from J, leaving 5 bases between. CDR1 is SNHLY, CDR2 FYNNEI, per germline. CDR3 size: 13 residues. CDR3 sequence: CASSEDQNYGYTF. Here the CDR3 DNA reads TGTGCCAGCAGTGAAGACCAAAACTATGGCTACACCTTC.

This clonotype was observed many times. The gene calls are TRBV7-2 and TRBJ2-1, with unresolved D. Per germline, CDR1 SGHTA and CDR2 FQGNSA. The CDR3 covers 16 residues. Trimming shortened V by 1 base and J by 2 bases, and 12 bases separated the two germline ends. CDR3 nucleotides: TGTGCCAGCAGCTTAGGGCCTATGGGGACCTACAATGAGCAGTTCTTC. It codes for CASSLGPMGTYNEQFF.

A note on this clonotype: An end of the junction differs from the germline gene, which may be a read error. This sequence joins TRBV7-2 and TRBJ1-6; weak D call: TRBD1 (6 bases). Germline loops: CDR1 SGHTA, CDR2 FQGNSA. The CDR3 is made up of 15 amino acids. The CDR3 DNA is TGTGCCAGCAGCTTAGCGTACAGGGCAAATTCACACCTCCACTTT. Translation gives CASSLAYRANSHLHF.

The J gene is TRBJ1-2, the V gene TRBV5-1; the D gene is possibly TRBD1 (5 bases). Trimming removed 0 bases at V and 8 bases at J, with 14 bases between. The CDR3 covers 14 residues. Germline CDR1 SGHRS, CDR2 YFSETQ. In DNA, the CDR3 is TGCGCCAGCAGCTTGGATCAGGGCGGTAAGGGCTACACCTTC. Translating it yields CASSLDQGGKGYTF.

This clonotype was seen many times. The chain uses TRBV6-1 and TRBJ2-1; weak D call: TRBD2 (6 bases). V lost 6 bases and J lost 0, with 15 bases in between. The V gene's germline CDR1 is MNHNS and CDR2 SASEGT. The CDR3 has 16 residues. In DNA, the CDR3 is TGTGCCAGCAGGATAGCGGCCATGAGCTCCTACAATGAGCAGTTCTTC. Protein sequence: CASRIAAMSSYNEQFF.

This clonotype was seen repeatedly, ten times or more. One junction end disagrees with the germline gene, perhaps due to a read error. The V and J genes are TRBV6-1 and TRBJ1-6, with D maybe TRBD1 (5 bases). This CDR3 is built from 17 residues. Germline CDR1 reads MNHNS; CDR2 reads SASEGT. Here the CDR3 reads CASTPLPQGAAGSPLHF. The CDR3 DNA follows: TGCGCCAGCACACCCCTACCGCAGGGTGCAGCTGGTTCACCCCTCCACTTT.

Turning to this clonotype: One end of the junction fails to match germline, which may point to a read error. This chain uses TRBV28 with TRBJ2-2, with D uncertain. Germline values: CDR1 MDHEN, CDR2 SYDVKM. This CDR3 is built from 14 residues. The CDR3 spells CSSTVGMNTGELFF. The CDR3 DNA reads as TGTTCCAGCACAGTAGGTATGAATACCGGGGAGCTGTTTTTT. Drawing the rest from reference TRBV28 and TRBJ2-2, the complete variable domain is DVKVTQSSRYLVKRTGEKVFLECVQDMDHENMFWYRQDPGLGLRLIYFSYDVKMKEKGDIPEGYSVSREKKERFSLILESASTNQTSMYLCSSTVGMNTGELFFGEGSRLTVL.

This clonotype has at least ten counts. The gene calls are TRBV27 and TRBJ2-2; unclear D gene. Germline V gives CDR1 MNHEY, CDR2 SMNVEV (reference sequence). V was pared by 5 bases and J by 4 bases, with 11 bases between. The CDR3 extends over 14 amino acids. The CDR3 nucleotides are TGTGCCAGCAGTCAGTTTGCAGGCACCGGGGAGCTGTTTTTT. It codes for CASSQFAGTGELFF.

To note about this clonotype: One base away lies a much larger clone, so this may be a sequencing read error. The rearrangement links TRBV29-1 to TRBJ2-3; D remains unclear. The CDR3 is made up of 12 amino acids. Per the germline V gene, CDR1 is SQVTM and CDR2 is ANQGSEA. This chain's CDR3 is CIVLKGTDTQYF. DNA for the CDR3: TGCATCGTTCTCAAGGGAACAGATACGCAGTATTTT.

This clonotype was counted ten times or more. This CDR3 reads CSARDPVFAYEQYF. The CDR3, as DNA: TGCAGTGCTAGAGATCCGGTCTTCGCCTACGAGCAGTACTTC. The chain combines TRBV20-1 with TRBJ2-7; no clear D gene. V was trimmed by 0 bases and J by 2 bases, leaving 11 bases between them. From germline, CDR1 is DFQATT and CDR2 SNEGSKA (reference sequence). The CDR3 is 14 residues long.

Notes on this clonotype: A much larger clone differs from this one at a single base, so this may be a read error. V is TRBV6-2 or TRBV6-3 and J is TRBJ2-5; D remains ambiguous. From germline, CDR1 is MNHEY and CDR2 SVGEGT. V gave up 5 bases and J gave up 7 bases, with 11 bases separating them. This CDR3 is built from 12 residues. The CDR3 loop reads CASSVNLGTQYF. The CDR3 nucleotides are TGTGCCAGCAGTGTGAACCTAGGGACCCAGTACTTC.

This clonotype was seen ten or more times. The chain recombines TRBV11-2 with TRBJ2-2, with D perhaps being TRBD1 or TRBD2 (5 bases each). Germline V CDR1 and CDR2: SGHAT, FQNNGV. Trimming took 1 base from V and 7 from J, leaving 13 bases between them. CDR3 length: 15 amino acids. The CDR3 sequence is CASSLGYSDSGELFF. CDR3 nucleotide sequence: TGTGCCAGCAGCTTAGGGTATAGCGACAGCGGGGAGCTGTTTTTT.

In its sample, this clonotype was seen many times. The chain joins TRBV7-2 to TRBJ1-1; D is ambiguous. V lost 1 base, J lost 2 bases, and 17 bases lay in between. In germline, CDR1 is SGHTA, CDR2 FQGNSA. The CDR3 is made up of 17 amino acids. The chain's CDR3 is CASSLEVPAGYNTEAFF. DNA of the CDR3: TGTGCCAGCAGCTTAGAGGTGCCAGCAGGCTACAACACTGAAGCTTTCTTT.

Of note for this clonotype: A much larger clone lies one base from this, so it may be a read error. The chain links TRBV6-1 to TRBJ2-3, with D perhaps assigned TRBD1 or TRBD2 (5 bases each). V was pared by 5 bases and J by 9 bases, with 18 bases between. Germline values: CDR1 MNHNS, CDR2 SASEGT. The CDR3 covers 14 residues. The DNA for the CDR3 is TGTGCCAGCAGTCGGAAGGGACGTGGATACACGCAGTATTTT. As protein: CASSRKGRGYTQYF.

The table lists this clonotype with many counts. This rearrangement joins TRBV20-1 to TRBJ1-6; no clear D. Germline V gene lookup returns CDR1 DFQATT and CDR2 SNEGSKA (reference sequence). V lost 6 bases to trimming and J lost 11 bases, with 5 bases between them. This CDR3 spans 9 amino acids. CDR3 region: CSARAPLHF. CDR3 coding DNA: TGCAGTGCACGGGCACCCCTCCACTTT.

There are a few counts of this clonotype. V usage is TRBV20-1 and J usage is TRBJ1-1, with D perhaps matching TRBD1 (5 bases). Per the germline V gene, CDR1 is DFQATT and CDR2 is SNEGSKA (reference sequence). The V end was cut by 2 bases, the J end by 7 bases, with 26 bases between. CDR3 size: 17 residues. The CDR3 bases are TGCAGTGCTAGACCCCCCAGGGTGTTGAAGTATGGGGGTGAAGCTTTCTTT. Amino acid sequence: CSARPPRVLKYGGEAFF.

This clonotype was recorded many times. The J gene is TRBJ2-1, the V gene TRBV7-6, with 7 bases aligning to TRBD1. J gave up 4 bases and V 5 bases, and 8 bases lay outside the gene matches. The CDR3 extends over 15 amino acids. Looked up from germline, CDR1 is SGHVS and CDR2 is FNYEAQ. CDR3 nucleotide sequence: TGTGCCAGCAGCCGATCAGGGGGTCGGTACAATGAGCAGTTCTTC. Its protein is CASSRSGGRYNEQFF.

On this clonotype: A far larger clone is a single base away, which makes a read error likely. V and J are TRBV7-8 and TRBJ2-1; no clear D. Germline V lookup: CDR1 SGHVS, CDR2 FQNEAQ. V was trimmed by 1 base and J by 7 bases, leaving 8 bases between them. This CDR3 contains 13 residues. For the CDR3, the DNA is TGTGCCAGCAGCTTAGACCAAAGAAATGAGCAGTTCTTC. It codes for CASSLDQRNEQFF.

The genes are TRBV30 and TRBJ1-1; D gene unclear. This CDR3 has 13 amino acids. CDR1 and CDR2 (germline): GTSNPN, SVGIG (reference sequence). Deletions cut 2 bases from V and 7 bases from J, with 14 bases between. The CDR3 DNA is TGTGCCTGGAGTAAAGTAACGTCCTATGAAGCTTTCTTT. This gives the protein CAWSKVTSYEAFF.

The chain recombines TRBV29-1 with TRBJ2-2; D is unclear. The CDR3 is made up of 13 amino acids. The germline V gene encodes CDR1 SQVTM and CDR2 ANQGSEA. Deletions cut 3 bases from V and 3 bases from J, with 8 bases between. The CDR3 bases are TGCAGCGTTGATGTGTGGTACACCGGGGAGCTGTTTTTT. Protein: CSVDVWYTGELFF.

This clonotype has a count of ten or more. The chain links TRBV20-1 to TRBJ2-1; 7 bases are a match to TRBD2. The junction had 14 bases not matched to a gene; V was cut back by 6 bases and J by 9 bases. The germline gives CDR1 DFQATT, CDR2 SNEGSKA (reference sequence). The CDR3 is 14 residues long. DNA for the CDR3: TGCAGTGCCGTAGCCGGACTAGGGCCGGCTGAGCAGTTCTTC. It is translated as CSAVAGLGPAEQFF.

The chain has TRBV24-1 and TRBJ2-2, with D perhaps matching TRBD1 (5 bases). The V end was cut by 9 bases, the J end by 5 bases, with 15 bases between. The CDR3 has 14 residues. Looked up from germline, CDR1 is KGHDR and CDR2 is SFDVKD. CDR3 region: CATGVTVITGELFF. CDR3 coding DNA: TGTGCCACCGGAGTGACAGTGATAACCGGGGAGCTGTTTTTT.

This clonotype occurred many times. The CDR3 nucleotides are TGTGCCAGCCGCGGATCAACCTACGAGCAGTACTTC. Amino acid sequence: CASRGSTYEQYF. The gene calls are TRBV28 and TRBJ2-7; D is ambiguous. The CDR3 length is 12 residues. V lost 8 bases to trimming and J lost 2 bases, with 10 bases between them. Germline CDR1 reads MDHEN; CDR2 reads SYDVKM. Based on the CDR3 plus reference TRBV28 and TRBJ2-7, the full variable domain is DVKVTQSSRYLVKRTGEKVFLECVQDMDHENMFWYRQDPGLGLRLIYFSYDVKMKEKGDIPEGYSVSREKKERFSLILESASTNQTSMYLCASRGSTYEQYFGPGTRLTVT.

This clonotype was picked up a small number of times. This may come from a read error, since a much larger clone is one base off. The chain employs TRBV19 and TRBJ1-1; no definite D call. This CDR3 is 14 amino acids long. Germline V gene lookup returns CDR1 LNHDA and CDR2 SQIVND (reference sequence). The CDR3 DNA sequence: TGTACCAGTAGTATCTTGATCGGGAACACTGAAGCTTTCTTT. Amino acids: CTSSILIGNTEAFF.